This TCR beta chain was captured by sequencing in a study of blood T cell repertoires in COVID-19. Study at large: T cells, B-cell-depleted T cells, or PBMCs supplied cDNA or gDNA.

Assay: immunoSEQ multiplex PCR; the TCRdb copy retains only in-frame clones and omits some. Here the sample spans about 97,000 clones, 87% being singletons. With V trimmed by 1 base and J by 2 bases, 7 bases remained unmatched. The CDR3 has 16 amino acids. Looked up from germline, CDR1 is LGHDT and CDR2 is YNNKEL (reference sequence). J is TRBJ1-2 and V is TRBV3-1 (or the pseudogene TRBV3-2); 7 nucleotides align to TRBD1. Sequencing input: peripheral blood. The receptor comes from a man aged 50 to 59 with active COVID-19. CDR3 nucleotide sequence: TGTGCCAGCAGCCAAGTTCAGACAGGGACCAACTATGGCTACACCTTC. This translates into CASSQVQTGTNYGYTF.